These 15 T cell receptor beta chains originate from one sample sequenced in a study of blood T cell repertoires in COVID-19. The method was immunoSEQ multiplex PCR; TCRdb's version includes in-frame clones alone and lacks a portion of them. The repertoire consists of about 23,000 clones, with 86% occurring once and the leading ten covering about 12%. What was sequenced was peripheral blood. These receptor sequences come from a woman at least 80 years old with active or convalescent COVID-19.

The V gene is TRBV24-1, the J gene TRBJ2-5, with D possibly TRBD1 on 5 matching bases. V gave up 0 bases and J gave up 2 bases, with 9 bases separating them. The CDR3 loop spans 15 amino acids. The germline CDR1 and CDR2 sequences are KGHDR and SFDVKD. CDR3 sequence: CATSDLGAGQETQYF. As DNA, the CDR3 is TGTGCCACCAGTGATTTGGGGGCAGGGCAAGAGACCCAGTACTTC.

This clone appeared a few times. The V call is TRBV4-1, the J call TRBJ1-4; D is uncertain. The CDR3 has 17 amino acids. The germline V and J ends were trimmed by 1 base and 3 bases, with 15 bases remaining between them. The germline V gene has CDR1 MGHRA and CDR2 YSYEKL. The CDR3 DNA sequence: TGCGCCAGCAGCCAAGTCGGTAGAGGGATCGCTAATGAAAAACTGTTTTTT. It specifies CASSQVGRGIANEKLFF.

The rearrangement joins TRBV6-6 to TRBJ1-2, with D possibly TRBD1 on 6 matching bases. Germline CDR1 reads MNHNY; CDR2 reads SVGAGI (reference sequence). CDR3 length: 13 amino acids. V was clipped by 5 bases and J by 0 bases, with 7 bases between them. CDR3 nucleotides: TGTGCCAGCAGTCGGACAGCTAACTATGGCTACACCTTC. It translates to CASSRTANYGYTF.

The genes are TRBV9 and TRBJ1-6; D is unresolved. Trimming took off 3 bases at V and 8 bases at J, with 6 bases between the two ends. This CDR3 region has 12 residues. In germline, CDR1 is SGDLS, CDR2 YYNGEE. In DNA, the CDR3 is TGTGCCAGCAGCGACCGGTATTCACCCCTCCACTTT. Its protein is CASSDRYSPLHF.

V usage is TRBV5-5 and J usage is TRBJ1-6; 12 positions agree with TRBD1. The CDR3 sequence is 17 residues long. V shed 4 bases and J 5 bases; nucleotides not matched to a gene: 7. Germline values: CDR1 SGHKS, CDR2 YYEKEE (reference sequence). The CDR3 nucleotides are TGTGCCAGCAGCCAAGGGACAGGGGGCGCAAATAATTCACCCCTCCACTTT. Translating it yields CASSQGTGGANNSPLHF. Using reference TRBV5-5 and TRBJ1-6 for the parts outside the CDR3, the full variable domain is DAGVTQSPTHLIKTRGQQVTLRCSPISGHKSVSWYQQVLGQGPQFIFQYYEKEERGRGNFPDRFSARQFPNYSSELNVNALLLGDSALYLCASSQGTGGANNSPLHFGNGTRLTVT.

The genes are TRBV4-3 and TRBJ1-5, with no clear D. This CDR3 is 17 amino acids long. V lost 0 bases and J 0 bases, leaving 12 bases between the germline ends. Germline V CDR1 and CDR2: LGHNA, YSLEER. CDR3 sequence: CASSQDLTAYSNQPQHF. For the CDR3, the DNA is TGCGCCAGCAGCCAAGATCTAACCGCTTATAGCAATCAGCCCCAGCATTTT.

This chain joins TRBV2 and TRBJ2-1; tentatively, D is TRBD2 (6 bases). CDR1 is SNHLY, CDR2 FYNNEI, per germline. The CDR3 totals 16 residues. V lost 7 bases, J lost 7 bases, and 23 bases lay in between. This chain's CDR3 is CASNEHVAARENEQFF. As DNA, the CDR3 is TGTGCCAGCAATGAGCATGTAGCGGCCCGGGAAAATGAGCAGTTCTTC.

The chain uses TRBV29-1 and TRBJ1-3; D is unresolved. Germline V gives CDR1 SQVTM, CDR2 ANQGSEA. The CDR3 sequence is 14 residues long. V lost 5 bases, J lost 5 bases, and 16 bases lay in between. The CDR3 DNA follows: TGCAGCGTTCGGGGAGCTGGGTTAAGAAACACCATATATTTT. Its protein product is CSVRGAGLRNTIYF.

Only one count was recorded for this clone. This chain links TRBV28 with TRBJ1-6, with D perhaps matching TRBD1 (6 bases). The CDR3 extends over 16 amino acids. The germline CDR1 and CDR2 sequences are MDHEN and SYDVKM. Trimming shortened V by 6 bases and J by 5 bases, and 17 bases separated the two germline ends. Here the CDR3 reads CASRRTSGVNNSPLHF. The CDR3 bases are TGTGCCAGCAGACGAACCTCAGGGGTGAATAATTCACCCCTCCACTTT.

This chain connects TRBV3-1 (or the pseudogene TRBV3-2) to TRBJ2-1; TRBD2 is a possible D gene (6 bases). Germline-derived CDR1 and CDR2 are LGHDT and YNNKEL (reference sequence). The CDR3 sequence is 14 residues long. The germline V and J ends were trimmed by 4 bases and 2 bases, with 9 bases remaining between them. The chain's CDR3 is CASSPGRTYNEQFF. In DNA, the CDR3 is TGTGCCAGCAGCCCCGGGAGAACCTACAATGAGCAGTTCTTC.

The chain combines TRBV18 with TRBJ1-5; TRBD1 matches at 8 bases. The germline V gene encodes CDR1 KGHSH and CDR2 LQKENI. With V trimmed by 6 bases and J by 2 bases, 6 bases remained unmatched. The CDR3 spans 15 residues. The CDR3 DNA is TGTGCCAGCTCTCCGACAGGGGATCGCAATCAGCCCCAGCATTTT. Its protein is CASSPTGDRNQPQHF.

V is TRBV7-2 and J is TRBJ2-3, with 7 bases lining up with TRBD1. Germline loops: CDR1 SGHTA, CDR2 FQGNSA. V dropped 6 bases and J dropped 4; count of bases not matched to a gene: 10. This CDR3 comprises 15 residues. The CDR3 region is CASRQTGSNADTQYF. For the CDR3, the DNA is TGTGCCAGCAGGCAGACAGGGTCGAATGCAGATACGCAGTATTTT.

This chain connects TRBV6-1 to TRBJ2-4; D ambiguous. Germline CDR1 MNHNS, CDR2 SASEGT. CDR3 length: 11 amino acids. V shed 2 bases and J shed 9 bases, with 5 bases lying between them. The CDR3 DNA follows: TGTGCCAGCAGTGAATGGAGCATTCAGTACTTC. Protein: CASSEWSIQYF.

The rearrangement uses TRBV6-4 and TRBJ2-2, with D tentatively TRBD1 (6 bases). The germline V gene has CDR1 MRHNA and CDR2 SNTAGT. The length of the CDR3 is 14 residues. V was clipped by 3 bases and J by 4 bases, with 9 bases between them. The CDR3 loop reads CASSEAGATGELFF. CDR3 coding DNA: TGTGCCAGCAGTGAGGCAGGGGCCACCGGGGAGCTGTTTTTT.

The CDR3 DNA sequence: TGTGCCAGCAGACCGGACAGGGAAGATGGAAACACCATATATTTT. Residues: CASRPDREDGNTIYF. The V call is TRBV3-1 (or the pseudogene TRBV3-2), the J call TRBJ1-3; 8 bases agree with TRBD1. The length of the CDR3 is 15 residues. Germline lookup yields CDR1 LGHDT and CDR2 YNNKEL (reference sequence). After removal of 6 bases from V and 3 bases from J, the junction contained 7 bases not matched to a gene.